The next 31 T cell receptor beta chains were all read from a single sample in a study of T cell responses to AZD1222 COVID-19 vaccine. TCRdb's copy holds only in-frame clones and misses some; the assay was immunoSEQ multiplex PCR. The sample lists fewer than 150,000 clones, roughly 92% occurring once. The material was peripheral blood, obtained on day 0 of AZD1222 vaccination. These receptors originate from an adult in good health.

This clone was seen once. The chain joins TRBV12-3 or TRBV12-4 to TRBJ1-2; TRBD1 aligns across 8 bases. There are 13 residues in the CDR3. The J segment lost 5 bases and the V segment lost 7 bases, leaving 6 bases of the junction unmatched. CDR3 nucleotides: TGTGCCAGCACCTACGACAGGGGATATGGCTACACCTTC. It yields the protein CASTYDRGYGYTF.

J is TRBJ1-1 and V is TRBV4-1, with unresolved D. This CDR3 comprises 14 residues. V dropped 3 bases and J dropped 0 bases, with 8 bases sitting between them. Germline values: CDR1 MGHRA, CDR2 YSYEKL. Here the CDR3 reads CASSQWAVNTEAFF. In nucleotides, the CDR3 is TGCGCCAGCAGCCAGTGGGCGGTGAACACTGAAGCTTTCTTT.

This chain connects TRBV3-1 (or the pseudogene TRBV3-2) to TRBJ2-2; TRBD2 is a possible D gene (7 bases). V lost 0 bases to trimming and J lost 1 base, with 12 bases between them. Germline loops: CDR1 LGHDT, CDR2 YNNKEL (reference sequence). This CDR3 spans 17 amino acids. CDR3 amino acids: CASSQDWGGRNTGELFF. DNA of the CDR3: TGTGCCAGCAGCCAAGATTGGGGGGGCCGGAACACCGGGGAGCTGTTTTTT.

This clone has just one count. The chain joins TRBV19 to TRBJ1-2; tentatively, D is TRBD1 (5 bases). Germline V gene sequence: CDR1 LNHDA, CDR2 SQIVND (reference sequence). Trimming left V 5 bases short and J 4 bases short, with 14 bases between. This CDR3 is 14 amino acids long. The CDR3 here is CASSVLQESYGYTF. Here the CDR3 DNA reads TGTGCCAGTAGTGTTTTACAGGAATCCTATGGCTACACCTTC.

The chain is built from TRBV10-1 and TRBJ2-5; D tentatively reads TRBD1 or TRBD2 (7 bases each). Trimming left V 6 bases short and J 10 bases short, with 18 bases between. Per germline, CDR1 WNHNN and CDR2 SYGVQD (reference sequence). The CDR3 consists of 13 residues. The DNA for the CDR3 is TGCGCCAGCAGCGGACAGGAGGGGGGGGACCAGTACTTC. Protein sequence: CASSGQEGGDQYF.

This clone appeared once. The V and J genes are TRBV4-2 and TRBJ1-2, with 9 bases fitting TRBD1. Trimming took 3 bases from V and 3 from J; bases not matched to a gene: 5. The CDR3 contains 15 residues. CDR1 and CDR2 (germline): LGHNA, YNFKEQ. In DNA, the CDR3 is TGTGCCAGCAGCCATTTCCGGACAGGGGACTATGGCTACACCTTC. Its translation is CASSHFRTGDYGYTF.

This clone was seen just once. The chain carries TRBV9 and TRBJ2-3, with a weak D call TRBD2 (6 bases). Deletions cut 0 bases from V and 5 bases from J, with 7 bases between. In germline, CDR1 is SGDLS, CDR2 YYNGEE. This CDR3 comprises 13 residues. DNA of the CDR3: TGTGCCAGCAGCGTAGGGGGGGAAGATACGCAGTATTTT. It yields the protein CASSVGGEDTQYF.

The chain combines TRBV6-5 with TRBJ1-1; D perhaps matches TRBD1 (5 bases). Germline V gene sequence: CDR1 MNHEY, CDR2 SVGAGI. The CDR3 spans 14 residues. The V end was cut by 4 bases, the J end by 1 base, with 10 bases between. The chain's CDR3 is CASSLSGRNTEAFF. The CDR3 nucleotides are TGTGCCAGCAGTTTATCAGGGAGGAACACTGAAGCTTTCTTT.

This chain uses TRBV7-8 with TRBJ1-6, with 11 positions matching TRBD1. This CDR3 spans 14 amino acids. Per the germline V gene, CDR1 is SGHVS and CDR2 is FQNEAQ. With V trimmed by 4 bases and J by 11 bases, 4 bases remained unmatched. CDR3 DNA: TGTGCCAGCAGCTACGGGACAGGGGGACCACCCCTCCACTTT. This gives the protein CASSYGTGGPPLHF.

The J gene is TRBJ1-6, the V gene TRBV11-2; TRBD1 matches at 8 bases. CDR3 length: 16 residues. Germline V gene data show CDR1 as SGHAT and CDR2 as FQNNGV. The J segment lost 5 bases and the V segment lost 4 bases, leaving 7 bases of the junction unmatched. This CDR3 reads CASSSRGQGDNSPLHF. CDR3 bases: TGTGCCAGCAGCTCACGAGGACAGGGTGATAATTCACCCCTCCACTTT.

In nucleotides, the CDR3 is TGCAGTGCTAGTGGGCCCCTCAGCAATCAGCCCCAGCATTTT. This translates into CSASGPLSNQPQHF. This sequence joins TRBV20-1 and TRBJ1-5; the D is unclear. This CDR3 region has 14 residues. CDR1 and CDR2 (germline): DFQATT, SNEGSKA (reference sequence). The ends were cut back, 3 bases at V and 1 base at J, with 10 bases in the middle.

The V call is TRBV11-2, the J call TRBJ2-1; TRBD2 aligns across 10 bases. V lost 5 bases to trimming and J lost 14 bases; unmatched junction nucleotides: 3. Germline assignment: CDR1 SGHAT and CDR2 FQNNGV. This CDR3 has 11 residues. CDR3 region: CASSHSGGEFF. CDR3 bases: TGTGCCAGCAGCCACAGCGGGGGGGAGTTCTTC.

This clone was picked up a small number of times. The sample has other DNA sequences that encode this CDR3 too. The chain carries TRBV30 and TRBJ1-5; no firm D call. The germline gives CDR1 GTSNPN, CDR2 SVGIG (reference sequence). This CDR3 has 13 residues. The germline V and J ends were trimmed by 2 bases and 4 bases, with 9 bases remaining between them. CDR3 nucleotides: TGTGCCTGGAGTTCGAGGGAAAATCAGCCCCAGCATTTT. It yields the protein CAWSSRENQPQHF.

This clone was detected only once. The V gene is TRBV6-5, the J gene TRBJ1-6, with D unclear. Trimming left V 2 bases short and J 0 bases short, with 8 bases between. This CDR3 has 16 amino acids. Germline V CDR1 and CDR2: MNHEY, SVGAGI. The chain's CDR3 is CASSYDVGSYNSPLHF. In DNA form, the CDR3 reads TGTGCCAGCAGTTACGATGTGGGCTCCTATAATTCACCCCTCCACTTT.

The V gene is TRBV6-6, the J gene TRBJ1-3; D is possibly TRBD1 (5 bases). V was shortened by 8 bases and J by 0 bases, with 14 bases between the two germline ends. The CDR3 contains 15 residues. Germline CDR1 reads MNHNY; CDR2 reads SVGAGI (reference sequence). The CDR3 coding sequence is TGTGCCAGCCTCCGAGGGGCGAACTCTGGAAACACCATATATTTT. Its translation: CASLRGANSGNTIYF.

This chain joins TRBV6-1 and TRBJ1-4; D is undetermined. The length of the CDR3 is 14 residues. V was cut by 3 bases and J by 4 bases, with 9 bases left in between. Germline V gene lookup returns CDR1 MNHNS and CDR2 SASEGT. CDR3 protein: CASSDVSVNEKLFF. In DNA, the CDR3 is TGTGCCAGCAGTGACGTTAGTGTTAATGAAAAACTGTTTTTT.

The rearrangement links TRBV7-2 to TRBJ2-1, with D perhaps assigned TRBD1 or TRBD2 (5 bases each). There are 14 residues in the CDR3. Germline-derived CDR1 and CDR2 are SGHTA and FQGNSA. Trimming pared 4 bases from V and 6 bases from J, leaving 13 bases between. The CDR3 DNA sequence: TGTGCCAGCAGCTGGGACCCTTTAGTCAATGAGCAGTTCTTC. It specifies CASSWDPLVNEQFF.

V gene TRBV18 combines with J gene TRBJ2-3; weak D call: TRBD2 (5 bases). The CDR3 is made up of 15 amino acids. Germline lookup yields CDR1 KGHSH and CDR2 LQKENI. V lost 0 bases, J lost 5 bases, and 12 bases lay in between. CDR3 protein: CASSPPRASQDTQYF. CDR3 nucleotide sequence: TGTGCCAGCTCACCACCGAGGGCTAGCCAAGATACGCAGTATTTT.

The chain recombines TRBV7-3 with TRBJ2-1, with 8 bases aligning to TRBD2. Germline CDR1 reads SGHTA; CDR2 reads FQGTGA. Unmatched junction bases numbered 11, after V lost 5 bases and J lost 5 bases. The CDR3 loop spans 16 amino acids. The CDR3, as DNA: TGTGCCAGCAGCCTTACCGGGACTAGTATCCACAATGAGCAGTTCTTC. It specifies CASSLTGTSIHNEQFF.

V gene TRBV29-1 combines with J gene TRBJ2-3; TRBD2 matches 8 bases. Germline CDR1 reads SQVTM; CDR2 reads ANQGSEA. J gave up 3 bases and V 0 bases, and 11 bases lay outside the gene matches. CDR3 length equals 17 residues. In DNA form, the CDR3 reads TGCAGCGTTGAAGATCCCTCCGAGCGGGGGTTAACAGATACGCAGTATTTT. Translation gives CSVEDPSERGLTDTQYF.

The chain employs TRBV7-2 and TRBJ1-4; D remains ambiguous. The germline gives CDR1 SGHTA, CDR2 FQGNSA. The length of the CDR3 is 15 residues. V gave up 5 bases and J gave up 0 bases, with 10 bases separating them. The CDR3 reads CASSQNPSTNEKLFF. In DNA, the CDR3 is TGTGCCAGCAGCCAAAATCCCTCAACTAATGAAAAACTGTTTTTT.

CDR3 sequence reads: CASSHYSLAGGVRETQYF. CDR3 nucleotides: TGTGCCAGCAGCCACTACTCACTAGCGGGGGGGGTCAGGGAGACCCAGTACTTC. V is TRBV3-1 (or the pseudogene TRBV3-2) and J is TRBJ2-5; TRBD2 matches at 13 bases. The CDR3 totals 18 residues. J gave up 5 bases and V 3 bases, and 12 bases lay outside the gene matches. Germline lookup yields CDR1 LGHDT and CDR2 YNNKEL (reference sequence).

This chain connects TRBV7-9 to TRBJ2-1; maybe TRBD2 (6 bases). V lost 5 bases and J 4 bases, leaving 21 bases between the germline ends. The CDR3 runs to 17 residues. CDR1 and CDR2 (germline): SEHNR, FQNEAQ (reference sequence). CDR3 in DNA: TGTGCCAGCAGCCTCTTAGGGAGACTAGGATTTTACAATGAGCAGTTCTTC. It translates to CASSLLGRLGFYNEQFF.

V and J are TRBV3-1 (or the pseudogene TRBV3-2) and TRBJ1-1; no clear D. Trimming stripped 4 bases from V and 0 bases from J, with 9 bases between. The CDR3 contains 14 residues. Per germline, CDR1 LGHDT and CDR2 YNNKEL (reference sequence). The CDR3 protein is CASSRDTLNTEAFF. CDR3 nucleotides: TGTGCCAGCAGCCGAGACACCTTGAACACTGAAGCTTTCTTT.

V and J are TRBV29-1 and TRBJ1-2, with a weak D call TRBD1 (6 bases). Germline V gene lookup returns CDR1 SQVTM and CDR2 ANQGSEA. This CDR3 spans 17 amino acids. The germline V and J ends were trimmed by 3 bases and 0 bases, with 20 bases remaining between them. CDR3 coding DNA: TGCAGCGTTGAGAGGTTAGGACAGACCCTTTCTAACTATGGCTACACCTTC. It is translated as CSVERLGQTLSNYGYTF. Full variable domain (rest looked up from reference TRBV29-1 and TRBJ1-2): SAVISQKPSRDICQRGTSLTIQCQVDSQVTMMFWYRQQPGQSLTLIATANQGSEATYESGFVIDKFPISRPNLTFSTLTVSNMSPEDSSIYLCSVERLGQTLSNYGYTFGSGTRLTVV.

V usage is TRBV29-1 and J usage is TRBJ1-2; TRBD1 matches 7 bases. Trimming cost V 4 bases and J 2 bases; bases outside gene matches: 4. Germline values: CDR1 SQVTM, CDR2 ANQGSEA. This CDR3 is built from 13 residues. CDR3 in amino acids: CSVGQGANYGYTF. CDR3 DNA sequence: TGCAGCGTTGGACAGGGAGCAAACTATGGCTACACCTTC.

J is TRBJ1-2 and V is TRBV4-2; 12 positions agree with TRBD1. The V gene's germline CDR1 is LGHNA and CDR2 YNFKEQ. The CDR3 length is 19 residues. V shed 0 bases, J shed 4 bases, and the junction held 12 bases outside the gene matches. The CDR3 spells CASSQEVGQGAGFPYGYTF. The CDR3 DNA is TGTGCCAGCAGCCAAGAAGTGGGACAGGGGGCTGGGTTTCCCTATGGCTACACCTTC.

The chain uses TRBV3-1 (or the pseudogene TRBV3-2) and TRBJ2-1; 7 bases agree with TRBD1. CDR1 is LGHDT, CDR2 YNNKEL, per germline (reference sequence). CDR3 size: 13 residues. V lost 2 bases, J lost 6 bases, and 1 base stayed unmatched. For the CDR3, the DNA is TGTGCCAGCAGCCAAACAGGGGCCAATGAGCAGTTCTTC. Protein product: CASSQTGANEQFF.

The V gene is TRBV6-5, the J gene TRBJ2-1; TRBD1 matches 9 bases. V lost 6 bases and J lost 5; bases outside the gene matches: 8. CDR1 is MNHEY, CDR2 SVGAGI, per germline. The CDR3 contains 15 residues. CDR3 in amino acids: CASRLTRTGDNEQFF. The CDR3 nucleotides are TGTGCCAGCAGGCTGACTCGGACAGGGGACAATGAGCAGTTCTTC.

The V gene is TRBV2, the J gene TRBJ2-3; D may be TRBD1 (6 bases). From germline, CDR1 is SNHLY and CDR2 FYNNEI. Trimming took off 6 bases at V and 1 base at J, with 14 bases between the two ends. CDR3 size: 15 residues. CDR3 nucleotides: TGTGCCAGCAGAGCTAAGACAGGACGCACAGATACGCAGTATTTT. It codes for CASRAKTGRTDTQYF.

CDR3 bases: TGTGCCAGTACCCCGAGGAAACCGGGACTAGCGGGGGTTGAGCAGTTCTTC. Translating gives CASTPRKPGLAGVEQFF. The chain is built from TRBV19 and TRBJ2-1, with 14 positions matching TRBD2. The CDR3 length is 17 residues. From germline, CDR1 is LNHDA and CDR2 SQIVND (reference sequence). V lost 7 bases and J lost 9; bases outside the gene matches: 14.